This paragraph covers one TCR beta chain sequence. This specimen belongs to a study of blood T cells in healthy people across ages. Per the germline V gene, CDR1 is SQVTM and CDR2 is ANQGSEA. This CDR3 is 15 amino acids long. The ends lost 4 bases at V and 2 bases at J; junction bases unmatched: 5. Through a sample-barcoded 5' primer and a J-beta primer mix, a second PCR was run for 7 to 11 cycles. TCRdb fed the 5' RACE reads into MiXCR, producing one record per CDR3 protein. The data contain over 950,000 distinct CDR3 sequences, roughly 51% of them singletons. The source is a woman aged 55-69 years in good health. The sample consisted of blood. The rearrangement links TRBV29-1 to TRBJ2-1, with TRBD2 matching over 10 bases. CDR3 amino acids: CSVGIAGGTYNEQFF. In DNA form, the CDR3 reads TGCAGCGTTGGGATAGCGGGAGGCACCTACAATGAGCAGTTCTTC.